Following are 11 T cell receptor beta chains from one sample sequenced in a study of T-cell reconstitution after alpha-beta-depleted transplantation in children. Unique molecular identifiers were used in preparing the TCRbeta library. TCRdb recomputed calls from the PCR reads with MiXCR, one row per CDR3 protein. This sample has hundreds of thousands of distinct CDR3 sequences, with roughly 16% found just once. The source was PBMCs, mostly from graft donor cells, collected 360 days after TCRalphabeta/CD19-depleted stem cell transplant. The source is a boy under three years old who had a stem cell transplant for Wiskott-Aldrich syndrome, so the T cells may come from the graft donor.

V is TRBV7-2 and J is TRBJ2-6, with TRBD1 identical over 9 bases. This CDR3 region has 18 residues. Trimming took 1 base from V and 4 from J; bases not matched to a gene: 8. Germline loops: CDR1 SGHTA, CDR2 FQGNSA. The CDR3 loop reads CASSLGYRDRAGANVLTF. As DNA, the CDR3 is TGTGCCAGCAGCTTAGGCTACCGGGACAGGGCGGGGGCCAACGTCCTGACTTTC.

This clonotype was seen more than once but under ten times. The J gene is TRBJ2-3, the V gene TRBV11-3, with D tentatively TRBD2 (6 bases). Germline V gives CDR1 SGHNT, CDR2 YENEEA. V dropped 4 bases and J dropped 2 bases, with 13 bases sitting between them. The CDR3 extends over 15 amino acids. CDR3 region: CASSWGGELTDTQYF. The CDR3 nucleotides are TGTGCCAGCAGCTGGGGCGGGGAGCTCACAGATACGCAGTATTTT.

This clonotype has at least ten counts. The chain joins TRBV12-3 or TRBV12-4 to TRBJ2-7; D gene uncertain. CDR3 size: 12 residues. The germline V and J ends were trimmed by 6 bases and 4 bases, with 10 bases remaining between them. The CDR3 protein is CASSPFPYEQYF. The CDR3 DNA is TGTGCCAGCAGCCCCTTTCCATACGAGCAGTACTTC.

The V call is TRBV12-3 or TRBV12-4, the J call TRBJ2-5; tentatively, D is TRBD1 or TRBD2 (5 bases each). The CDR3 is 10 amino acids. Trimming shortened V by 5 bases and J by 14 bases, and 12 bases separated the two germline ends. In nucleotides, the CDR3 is TGTGCCAGCAGTCCCTACCGGGGCTACTTC. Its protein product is CASSPYRGYF.

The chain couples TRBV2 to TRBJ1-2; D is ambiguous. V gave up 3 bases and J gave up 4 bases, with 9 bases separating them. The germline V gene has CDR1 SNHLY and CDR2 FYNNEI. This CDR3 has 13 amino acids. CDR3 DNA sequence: TGTGCCAGCAGTGACCCCGGTTCCTATGGCTACACCTTC. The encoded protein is CASSDPGSYGYTF.

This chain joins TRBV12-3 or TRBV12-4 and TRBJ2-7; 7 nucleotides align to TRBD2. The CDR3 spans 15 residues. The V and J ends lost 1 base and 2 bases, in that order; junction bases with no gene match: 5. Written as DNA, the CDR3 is TGTGCCAGCAGTTTAGAAGTGGGAGGGCCCTACGAGCAGTACTTC. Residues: CASSLEVGGPYEQYF.

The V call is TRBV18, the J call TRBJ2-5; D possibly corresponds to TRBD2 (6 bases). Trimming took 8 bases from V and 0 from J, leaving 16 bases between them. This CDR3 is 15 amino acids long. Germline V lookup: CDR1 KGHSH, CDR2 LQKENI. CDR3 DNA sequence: TGTGCCAGCGTTTTTAGCGGAGCCAACCAAGAGACCCAGTACTTC. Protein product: CASVFSGANQETQYF.

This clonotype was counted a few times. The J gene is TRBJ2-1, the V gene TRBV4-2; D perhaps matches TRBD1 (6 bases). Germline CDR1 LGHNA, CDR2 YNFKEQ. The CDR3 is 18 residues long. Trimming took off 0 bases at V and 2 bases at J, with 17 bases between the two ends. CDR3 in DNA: TGTGCCAGCAGCCAAGATTCCCCCTACAGGGCCCCCTACAATGAGCAGTTCTTC. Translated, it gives CASSQDSPYRAPYNEQFF.

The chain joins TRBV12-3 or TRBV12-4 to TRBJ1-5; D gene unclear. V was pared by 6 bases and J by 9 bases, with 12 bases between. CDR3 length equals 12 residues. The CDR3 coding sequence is TGTGCCAGCAGCCTCCCTCTGGGGCCCCAGCATTTT. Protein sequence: CASSLPLGPQHF.

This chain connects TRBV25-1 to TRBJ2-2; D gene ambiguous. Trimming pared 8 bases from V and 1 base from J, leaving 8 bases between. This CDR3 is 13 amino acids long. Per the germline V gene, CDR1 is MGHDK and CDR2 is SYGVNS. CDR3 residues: CASGILNTGELFF. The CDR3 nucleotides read TGTGCCAGCGGGATCTTGAACACCGGGGAGCTGTTTTTT.

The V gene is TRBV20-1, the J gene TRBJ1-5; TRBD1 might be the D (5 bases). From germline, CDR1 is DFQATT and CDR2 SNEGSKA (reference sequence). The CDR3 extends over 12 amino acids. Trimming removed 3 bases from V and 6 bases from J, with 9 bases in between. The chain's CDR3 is CSASHGGQPQHF. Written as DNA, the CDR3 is TGCAGTGCTAGCCACGGGGGTCAGCCCCAGCATTTT.